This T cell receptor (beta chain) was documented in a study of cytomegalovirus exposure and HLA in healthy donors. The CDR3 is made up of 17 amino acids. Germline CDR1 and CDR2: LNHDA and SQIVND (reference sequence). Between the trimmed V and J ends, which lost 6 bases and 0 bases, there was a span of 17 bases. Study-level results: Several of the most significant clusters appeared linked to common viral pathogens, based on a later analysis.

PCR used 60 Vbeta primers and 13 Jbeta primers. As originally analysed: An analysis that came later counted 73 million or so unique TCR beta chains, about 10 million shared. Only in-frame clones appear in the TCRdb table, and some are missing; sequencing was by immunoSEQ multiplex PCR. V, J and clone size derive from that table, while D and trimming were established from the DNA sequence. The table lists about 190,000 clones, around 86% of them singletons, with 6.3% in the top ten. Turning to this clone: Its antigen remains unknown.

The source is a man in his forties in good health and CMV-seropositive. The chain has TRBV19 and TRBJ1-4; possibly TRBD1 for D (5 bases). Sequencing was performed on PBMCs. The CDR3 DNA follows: TGTGCCAGTAGCCCGCGGGGCCGAGTTGCAACTAATGAAAAACTGTTTTTT. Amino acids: CASSPRGRVATNEKLFF.